The 7 T cell receptor beta chains reported below all come from one sample, sequenced in a study of radiotherapy plus CTLA-4 blockade in lung cancer. Repertoires were generated with immunoSEQ multiplex PCR, while TCRdb's copy carries only in-frame clones and drops some. Of around 85,000 clones detected, approximately 83% appear once; the ten largest clones hold just over 2%. The specimen comprised peripheral blood, sampled from a patient treated with radiotherapy plus ipilimumab. Receptor source: a human donor with non-small cell lung cancer who had a partial response to radiotherapy plus ipilimumab.

This clone was recorded once. This chain connects TRBV11-2 to TRBJ1-2, with D maybe TRBD1 (5 bases). Per germline, CDR1 SGHAT and CDR2 FQNNGV. The V end lost 3 bases, the J end lost 1 base, and 9 bases lay between the germline ends. The CDR3 is made up of 14 amino acids. CDR3 DNA: TGTGCCAGCAGCTTTGGCAGGGATAACTATGGCTACACCTTC. Residues: CASSFGRDNYGYTF.

V and J are TRBV5-4 and TRBJ2-7; 11 bases map to TRBD1. The CDR3 is made up of 16 amino acids. After removal of 0 bases from V and 6 bases from J, the junction contained 8 bases not matched to a gene. CDR1 SGHNT and CDR2 YYREEE come from the germline V gene (reference sequence). CDR3 nucleotides: TGTGCCAGCAGCTTGGGCCCCGGGACAGGGGGAGCCGAGCAGTACGTC. Amino acid sequence: CASSLGPGTGGAEQYV.

V usage is TRBV13 and J usage is TRBJ1-5, with 8 bases aligning to TRBD1. This CDR3 has 15 amino acids. The trim removed 2 bases at V and 3 bases at J, leaving 3 bases unmatched. CDR1 PRHDT and CDR2 FYEKMQ come from the germline V gene (reference sequence). As DNA, the CDR3 is TGTGCCAGCAGCTTAAACAGGGGGAACAATCAGCCCCAGCATTTT. This translates into CASSLNRGNNQPQHF.

This clone was counted once. The V call is TRBV19, the J call TRBJ2-3; maybe TRBD2 (6 bases). Trimming removed 1 base from V and 2 bases from J, with 10 bases in between. The CDR3 is made up of 15 amino acids. Germline V CDR1 and CDR2: LNHDA, SQIVND (reference sequence). The CDR3 bases are TGTGCCAGTAGTATAGTCGGGAGCCACACAGATACGCAGTATTTT. It codes for CASSIVGSHTDTQYF.

The genes are TRBV5-1 and TRBJ2-1, with TRBD2 identical over 9 bases. CDR3 size: 15 residues. Germline trimming cut 2 bases from V and 4 bases from J; bases unmatched to any gene: 4. Germline loops: CDR1 SGHRS, CDR2 YFSETQ. CDR3 protein: CASSLGSGRYNEQFF. The CDR3 DNA reads TGCGCCAGCAGCTTAGGTAGCGGGAGATACAATGAGCAGTTCTTC.

This clone appeared a single time. The V gene is TRBV29-1, the J gene TRBJ2-3; D is undetermined. The CDR3 consists of 14 residues. CDR1 is SQVTM and CDR2 is ANQGSEA in the germline V gene. V was clipped by 6 bases and J by 4 bases, with 17 bases between them. The CDR3 reads CSVDLGSRADTQYF. DNA for the CDR3: TGCAGCGTAGATCTCGGGTCCCGGGCAGATACGCAGTATTTT.

The chain has TRBV30 and TRBJ2-1; 7 bases align to TRBD2. Looked up from germline, CDR1 is GTSNPN and CDR2 is SVGIG (reference sequence). V shed 1 base, J shed 2 bases, and the junction held 5 bases outside the gene matches. The length of the CDR3 is 15 residues. CDR3 in DNA: TGTGCCTGGAGTGGAAGCGGGGTTCCCTACAATGAGCAGTTCTTC. Encoded protein: CAWSGSGVPYNEQFF.